This T cell receptor beta chain was identified during a study of shared clonotypes between healthy human individuals. Only in-frame clones appear in the TCRdb table, and some are missing; sequencing was by immunoSEQ multiplex PCR. The sample has 2 million to 3 million clones, approximately 93% seen once. A word on this clone: Its matching antigen is unknown.

Every donor, a Caucasian adult, lived in Nashville, Tennessee. CDR3 length: 13 residues. The germline gives CDR1 KGHSH, CDR2 LQKENI. Trimming removed 3 bases at V and 3 bases at J, with 8 bases between. Study-wide points: Represented genetic and exposure-history diversity was restricted by having few donors.

Sequencing used naive CD4+ T cells from PBMCs. The subset: CD45RA+ positively selected. The gene calls are TRBV18 and TRBJ1-2, with no clear D. The TCR sequence derives from a man younger than 30 in good health. Some clones in this sample may be carry-over from other donors' samples. For the CDR3, the DNA is TGTGCCAGCTCACCCTCAATAGACTATGGCTACACCTTC. Translated, it gives CASSPSIDYGYTF.